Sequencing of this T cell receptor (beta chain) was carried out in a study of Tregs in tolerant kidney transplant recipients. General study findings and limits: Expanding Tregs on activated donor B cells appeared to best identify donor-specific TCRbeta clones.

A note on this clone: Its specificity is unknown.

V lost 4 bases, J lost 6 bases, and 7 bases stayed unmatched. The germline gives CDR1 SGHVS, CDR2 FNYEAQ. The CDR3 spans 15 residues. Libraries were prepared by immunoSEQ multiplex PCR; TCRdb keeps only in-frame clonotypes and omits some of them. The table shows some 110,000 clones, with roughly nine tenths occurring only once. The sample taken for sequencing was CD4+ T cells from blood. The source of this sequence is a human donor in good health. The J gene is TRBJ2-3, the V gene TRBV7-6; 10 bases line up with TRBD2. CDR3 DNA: TGTGCCAGCAGCTCCCCTAGCGGGAGTATGGATACGCAGTATTTT. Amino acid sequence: CASSSPSGSMDTQYF. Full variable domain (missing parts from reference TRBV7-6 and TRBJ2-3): GAGVSQSPRYKVTKRGQDVALRCDPISGHVSLYWYRQALGQGPEFLTYFNYEAQQDKSGLPNDRFSAERPEGSISTLTIQRTEQRDSAMYRCASSSPSGSMDTQYFGPGTRLTVL.